These 2 T cell receptor beta chains originate from one sample sequenced in a study of blood T cell repertoires in COVID-19. Here immunoSEQ multiplex PCR was the method, and the copy in TCRdb shows in-frame clones only, minus some. The sample includes 230,000 or so clones, over 75% of them seen just once. The specimen was peripheral blood. Every receptor here comes from a man aged 35-49 years with active or convalescent COVID-19.

The chain joins TRBV19 to TRBJ1-2; D unresolved. Germline CDR1 is LNHDA and CDR2 is SQIVND (reference sequence). Deletions cut 3 bases from V and 6 bases from J, with 14 bases between. This CDR3 has 14 residues. The CDR3 spells CASSMGMAGNGYTF. For the CDR3, the DNA is TGTGCCAGTAGTATGGGTATGGCAGGCAATGGCTACACCTTC.

The chain uses TRBV7-9 and TRBJ1-1; D may be TRBD1 (5 bases). This CDR3 spans 13 amino acids. Germline loops: CDR1 SEHNR, CDR2 FQNEAQ (reference sequence). The CDR3 DNA reads as TGTGCGACTCAGGGCCATCCGGACACTGAAGCTTTCTTT. Amino acids: CATQGHPDTEAFF.